This TCR beta chain is drawn from a study of shared clonotypes between healthy human individuals. Study results and caveats: Donors were few, which limited the genetic and exposure-history diversity represented. With several donors compared, around 4.7% of naive CD4 clonotypes were shared.

Here immunoSEQ multiplex PCR was the method, and the copy in TCRdb shows in-frame clones only, minus some. The table has about 2.1 million clones, just under 95% seen once. CD45RO-negative cells were positively selected for CCR7, leaving out terminally differentiated effector memory CD45RA+ cells. Details on this clone: Its antigen is unknown.

Trimming pared 0 bases from V and 6 bases from J, leaving 8 bases between. The germline CDR1 and CDR2 sequences are MNHEY and SMNVEV (reference sequence). The CDR3 runs to 13 residues. The chain uses TRBV27 and TRBJ1-1; TRBD1 is a possible D gene (5 bases). The sample was naive CD8+ T cells from PBMCs. The receptor's source is a man in his late teens or twenties in good health. Some clones in this sample may be carry-over from other donors' samples. The CDR3 sequence: CASSLSPRAEAFF. The CDR3, as DNA: TGTGCCAGCAGTTTATCCCCCAGGGCTGAAGCTTTCTTT.